Listed below are T cell receptor beta chains from one sample, sequenced in a study of control samples from healthy donors and cancer patients. TCRdb's table, derived via immunoSEQ multiplex PCR, lists solely in-frame clones and lacks some. The data show over 100,000 clones, around 92% seen once. The sequenced sample consisted of blood. Receptors originate from a woman in her forties or fifties in good health. Both conserved end residues are part of each CDR3. Fields, in order: CDR3 protein, CDR3 DNA, J gene, clone size, D gene, CDR3 length, V gene. The D gene is left open where the match is weak. Size is omitted from some rows. Given values are once, few, many or a class for expanded clones.

CDR3: CSAGGTGRGEQYF
DNA: TGCAGCGCGGGGGGGACAGGTAGAGGCGAGCAGTACTTC
J: TRBJ2-7
size: NA
D: NA
length: 13
V: TRBV29-1

CDR3: CASKPLGRSSYNEQFF
DNA: TGTGCCAGCAAACCCCTGGGCAGAAGCTCCTACAATGAGCAGTTCTTC
J: TRBJ2-1
size: NA
D: NA
length: 16
V: TRBV27

CDR3: CASSVLAGGAETQYF
DNA: TGTGCCAGCAGCGTATTAGCGGGGGGCGCCGAGACCCAGTACTTC
J: TRBJ2-5
size: NA
D: TRBD2
length: 15
V: TRBV9

CDR3: CASSPTSGGLVDTQYF
DNA: TGTGCCAGCAGCCCGACTAGCGGGGGCCTAGTAGATACGCAGTATTTT
J: TRBJ2-3
size: NA
D: TRBD2
length: 16
V: TRBV3-1/TRBV3-2

CDR3: CASSRGPYEQYF
DNA: TGTGCCAGCAGCAGGGGGCCCTACGAGCAGTACTTC
J: TRBJ2-7
size: once
D: TRBD1
length: 12
V: TRBV12-3/TRBV12-4

CDR3: CASSSQGDPYNEQFF
DNA: TGTGCCAGCAGTTCCCAAGGGGACCCATACAATGAGCAGTTCTTC
J: TRBJ2-1
size: NA
D: NA
length: 15
V: TRBV2

CDR3: CAWSLRQGHYGYTF
DNA: TGTGCCTGGAGCCTAAGACAGGGGCACTATGGCTACACCTTC
J: TRBJ1-2
size: NA
D: TRBD1
length: 14
V: TRBV30

CDR3: CASSLDPGNYGYTF
DNA: TGTGCCAGCAGCTTAGACCCAGGGAACTATGGCTACACCTTC
J: TRBJ1-2
size: NA
D: NA
length: 14
V: TRBV11-1

CDR3: CASSRRIQSGGLSYEQYF
DNA: TGTGCCAGCAGCCGACGGATTCAGTCGGGGGGTTTATCCTACGAGCAGTACTTC
J: TRBJ2-7
size: NA
D: TRBD2
length: 18
V: TRBV6-6

CDR3: CASSRGPFEKLFF
DNA: TGTGCCAGTAGCCGTGGGCCCTTCGAAAAACTGTTTTTT
J: TRBJ1-4
size: NA
D: NA
length: 13
V: TRBV19

CDR3: CASSLQGPSYEQYF
DNA: TGTGCCAGCAGTTTACAGGGGCCTTCCTACGAGCAGTACTTC
J: TRBJ2-7
size: NA
D: TRBD1
length: 14
V: TRBV6-5

CDR3: CASSGTTGTSRPYEQYF
DNA: TGTGCCAGCAGTGGAACCACCGGGACTAGCAGACCCTACGAGCAGTACTTC
J: TRBJ2-7
size: NA
D: TRBD2
length: 17
V: TRBV6-1